The source of this T cell receptor beta chain is a study of T-cell reconstitution after alpha-beta-depleted transplantation in children. Unique molecular identifiers featured in how the TCRbeta library was prepared. TCRdb processed the PCR reads anew with MiXCR; each CDR3 protein has one entry. The table records about 260,000 distinct CDR3 sequences, less than 9% of them present only once. This clonotype was detected a few times. Its antigen remains unknown. The V gene lost 1 base and the J gene lost 3 bases, with 10 bases spanning the gap. The germline gives CDR1 LNHDA, CDR2 SQIVND (reference sequence). This CDR3 is built from 14 residues. General study results and limits: In some patients, recipient T cells and intrathymic progenitors surviving conditioning explained high day-60 diversity. About two months after transplant, alpha-beta T cells reportedly came from several hundred expanded graft clones. T cells produced anew were the main source of T-cell counts and diversity one year after transplant.

The sequence derives from a male patient younger than 18 who had a stem cell transplant for acute lymphoblastic leukemia, so the T cells may come from the graft donor. The chain joins TRBV19 to TRBJ2-7; D gene ambiguous. This specimen was PBMCs, mostly from graft donor cells, taken 180 days after TCRalphabeta/CD19-depleted stem cell transplant. CDR3: CASSIGDTLYEQYF. The DNA for the CDR3 is TGTGCCAGTAGTATAGGCGACACCCTCTACGAGCAGTACTTC. Full variable domain (rest looked up from reference TRBV19 and TRBJ2-7): DGGITQSPKYLFRKEGQNVTLSCEQNLNHDAMYWYRQDPGQGLRLIYYSQIVNDFQKGDIAEGYSVSREKKESFPLTVTSAQKNPTAFYLCASSIGDTLYEQYFGPGTRLTVT.